This T cell receptor (beta chain) derives from a study of blood T cell repertoires in COVID-19 (dated by TCRdb to about 2020). At the level of the whole study: Samples from collaborators originated in the United States, Italy and Spain and spanned both the acute and convalescent phases of COVID-19. Samples were obtained from the ongoing ImmuneRACE study (first 160 participants) and from 1,254 subjects provided by 6 global collaborators. Where available, HLA class I and class II types were taken from metadata supplied by the sample provider and were not determined by assay-based typing. The sample metadata nearly always contained a de-identified subject ID, COVID-19 status, age in years and sex. Subjects who had been exposed to COVID-19, were actively infected with it, or had recovered from it provided the deeply sampled blood TCRbeta repertoires that made up the dataset. The repertoires were released in a freely available public database meant as a resource for research on the immune response to SARS-CoV-2. The material from the prospective study consisted of cDNA or gDNA derived from T cells, B-cell-depleted T cells, or PBMCs.

TCRbeta CDR3 regions were amplified from genomic DNA by means of the immunoSEQ Assay, a bias-controlled multiplex PCR. As for how the authors treated the data: The number of nucleated cells in each sample was estimated by amplification of reference gene primers within the assay. To quantify the absolute abundance of each unique TCRbeta CDR3 rearrangement, sequence reads were collapsed and filtered. For each sample, productive Simpson clonality was calculated by taking the square root of Simpson's diversity index across productive rearrangements. TCRdb carries this immuneACCESS record with in-frame sequences only. Its versions omit some clonotypes, under half of them owing to an unresolved V gene in the studies checked, with the rest unexplained. The V and J calls and clone size are taken from that table; D and trimming were inferred from the DNA. The sample records 200,000 or so clones, roughly 88% of which are singletons. The top ten clonotypes cover about 4% of the sample.

Participants in the prospective study were enrolled through a virtual design, were aged roughly 18 to 95 years, and lived in roughly 26 United States geographic areas. In the prospective study, participants were assigned to cohorts based on the clinical history participants reported in a screening survey and a study questionnaire. In the prospective study, mobile phlebotomists collected whole blood, serum and a nasopharyngeal or oropharyngeal swab from each participant. Prospective study participants could optionally give additional blood draws and questionnaires over a 2-month period. Before DNA extraction, prospective study blood samples were shipped either frozen or at room temperature. There are 15 amino acids in the CDR3, from cysteine to phenylalanine inclusive. Only the CDR3 DNA stays, 45 bases, in frame from base 1. V is pared back by 4 bases and J by 7 bases, with 18 bases lying between the germline termini. The germline V gene (reference sequence) yields SGHKS for CDR1 and YYEKEE for CDR2.

Concerning this clone itself: Its antigen has not been determined. Per-nucleotide qualities are absent, and no much larger clonotype sits a single base away.

Overall results and qualifications from the work: The amount of clinical and demographic metadata varied by source and participant and was provided uncurated.

The sequence was collected from a middle-aged woman with acute COVID-19. Sequencing was performed on PBMCs or T cells enriched from blood (not recorded which). The rearranged chain carries TRBV5-5 and TRBJ1-5, with the D gene not confidently named. The CDR3 in this case is CASSPVSASWQPQHF. The sequenced DNA: TGTGCCAGCAGCCCGGTTAGCGCCTCCTGGCAGCCCCAGCATTTT.